Below, 14 T cell receptor beta chains from the same sample are listed, as sequenced in a study of CD8+CD57+ T cells in acquired aplastic anemia. CDR3 and TCR beta VDJ profiling relied on a genomic DNA template. TCRdb re-derived calls from the reads in MiXCR, one entry per CDR3 protein. The table records around 200,000 distinct CDR3 sequences, 48% of them present only once. Individuals selected for sequencing had exhibited CD8+CD57+ cell expansion on flow cytometry. The specimen sequenced was sorted CD4+, CD8+, or CD8+CD57+ T cells (not recorded which) from PBMCs. These receptors came from a human donor with aplastic anemia.

There are many counts of this clonotype. The chain has TRBV20-1 and TRBJ2-7; D is uncertain. The germline V and J ends were trimmed by 6 bases and 2 bases, with 20 bases remaining between them. CDR1 DFQATT and CDR2 SNEGSKA come from the germline V gene (reference sequence). This CDR3 is built from 15 residues. The CDR3, as DNA: TGCAGTGCACATACCACTGGAGCTCTCACCTACGAGCAGTACTTC. Protein sequence: CSAHTTGALTYEQYF.

The rearrangement uses TRBV15 and TRBJ2-1; 13 nucleotides match TRBD2. The CDR3 length is 16 residues. From germline, CDR1 is LNHNV and CDR2 YYDKDF (reference sequence). With V trimmed by 3 bases and J by 2 bases, 1 base remained unmatched. This CDR3 is CATSRGTSGTYNEQFF. The DNA for the CDR3 is TGTGCCACCAGCAGGGGGACTAGCGGGACCTACAATGAGCAGTTCTTC.

This clonotype was detected only a few times. The V gene is TRBV24-1, the J gene TRBJ2-3; a weak D match, TRBD1 (6 bases). V was pared by 3 bases and J by 6 bases, with 9 bases between. In germline, CDR1 is KGHDR, CDR2 SFDVKD. The CDR3 totals 13 residues. The CDR3 DNA follows: TGTGCCACCAGTGATCCAGACAGGGATACGCAGTATTTT. Protein product: CATSDPDRDTQYF.

This clonotype was recorded many times. This chain joins TRBV6-1 and TRBJ1-6; TRBD1 might be the D (6 bases). Germline V gene lookup returns CDR1 MNHNS and CDR2 SASEGT. The CDR3 runs to 13 residues. V lost 10 bases and J 9 bases, leaving 16 bases between the germline ends. The DNA of the CDR3 is TGTGCCACCTCAGACAGGAGAGGTTCACCCCTCCACTTT. It codes for CATSDRRGSPLHF.

The chain combines TRBV15 with TRBJ1-6; TRBD1 matches 11 bases. V was pared by 3 bases and J by 9 bases, with 7 bases of the junction left unmatched. This CDR3 comprises 16 residues. Germline assignment: CDR1 LNHNV and CDR2 YYDKDF (reference sequence). As DNA, the CDR3 is TGTGCCACCAGCAGTTATGGACAGGGGGCTAGTTCACCCCTCCACTTT. It translates to CATSSYGQGASSPLHF.

The chain has TRBV12-3 or TRBV12-4 and TRBJ1-2; 8 positions agree with TRBD1. J gave up 8 bases and V 8 bases, and 7 bases lay outside the gene matches. This CDR3 region has 12 residues. For the CDR3, the DNA is TGTGCCAGCCACGGACAGGGTGGAGGCTACACCTTC. Its protein is CASHGQGGGYTF.

V and J are TRBV5-1 and TRBJ1-1, with 11 bases aligning to TRBD1. CDR1 SGHRS and CDR2 YFSETQ come from the germline V gene. This CDR3 comprises 16 residues. V lost 4 bases, J lost 4 bases, and 9 bases stayed unmatched. The chain's CDR3 is CASSHGQGARGTEAFF. DNA for the CDR3: TGCGCCAGCAGCCATGGACAGGGGGCGCGTGGCACTGAAGCTTTCTTT.

The CDR3 nucleotides read TGTGCCATCAGTGAGTCAGGGCAGGGAGCCGGGGAGCTGTTTTTT. It is translated as CAISESGQGAGELFF. V usage is TRBV10-3 and J usage is TRBJ2-2; D assignment may be TRBD1 or TRBD2 (5 bases each). Trimming left V 0 bases short and J 6 bases short, with 11 bases between. There are 15 residues in the CDR3. The germline CDR1 and CDR2 sequences are ENHRY and SYGVKD.

As to this clonotype: A junction boundary mismatches the germline segment, possibly from a read error. The chain joins TRBV27 to TRBJ2-7; 7 bases agree with TRBD2. Germline V gene lookup returns CDR1 MNHEY and CDR2 SMNVEV (reference sequence). The length of the CDR3 is 15 residues. For the CDR3, the DNA is TGTGCCAGCAGTTTGCTAGCGGACTATTCCTACCAGCAGTACTTC. Amino acid sequence: CASSLLADYSYQQYF.

V usage is TRBV6-5 and J usage is TRBJ2-7, with 8 nucleotides matching TRBD2. Germline CDR1 is MNHEY and CDR2 is SVGAGI. V trimming: 1 base; J trimming: 3 bases; junction bases outside the gene matches: 8. The CDR3 runs to 16 residues. The CDR3 nucleotides are TGTGCCAGCAGTTACTGGATAGCGGGGTCCCTCTACGAGCAGTACTTC. It codes for CASSYWIAGSLYEQYF.

This clonotype was recorded many times. The chain links TRBV14 to TRBJ2-1; no definite D call. With 0 bases removed from V and 9 bases from J, the gap between germline ends came to 9 bases. The CDR3 consists of 13 residues. Germline V gene data show CDR1 as SGHDN and CDR2 as FVKESK. The CDR3 loop reads CASSQDRLSEQFF. The DNA of the CDR3 is TGTGCCAGCAGCCAAGATCGACTTAGTGAGCAGTTCTTC.

At least ten counts were recorded for this clonotype. This sequence joins TRBV19 and TRBJ1-5, with 8 bases fitting TRBD1. Losses at the gene ends were 2 bases for V and 5 bases for J; bases not matched to a gene: 8. Germline lookup yields CDR1 LNHDA and CDR2 SQIVND (reference sequence). CDR3 length: 16 residues. CDR3: CASSILSQGDHQPQHF. DNA for the CDR3: TGTGCCAGTAGTATACTGTCACAGGGGGACCATCAGCCCCAGCATTTT.

This rearrangement joins TRBV19 to TRBJ2-7; 12 nucleotides align to TRBD2. V shed 5 bases and J 2 bases; nucleotides not matched to a gene: 4. CDR1 is LNHDA, CDR2 SQIVND, per germline (reference sequence). There are 15 residues in the CDR3. The CDR3 here is CASSELAGGTYEQYF. CDR3 bases: TGTGCCAGTAGTGAACTAGCGGGAGGAACCTACGAGCAGTACTTC.

This chain joins TRBV19 and TRBJ1-1; TRBD1 agrees at 9 bases. Germline lookup yields CDR1 LNHDA and CDR2 SQIVND (reference sequence). The V and J ends lost 2 bases and 1 base, in that order; junction bases with no gene match: 11. This CDR3 contains 18 residues. For the CDR3, the DNA is TGTGCCAGTAGTATACCCGGGACAGGGCGAGGGAAGAACACTGAAGCTTTCTTT. This codes for CASSIPGTGRGKNTEAFF.